This TCR beta chain was retrieved from a study of T cell responses to AZD1222 COVID-19 vaccine. Whether given at about 4 or about 12 weeks, second doses were pooled. Here immunoSEQ multiplex PCR was the method, and the copy in TCRdb shows in-frame clones only, minus some. Of about 97,000 clones listed, more than 75% were seen once; the top ten hold around 9.6%. The starting material was peripheral blood, obtained 28 days after the second AZD1222 dose. This receptor was obtained from an adult who received the AZD1222 COVID-19 vaccine.

In DNA, the CDR3 is TGTGCCAGCAGTTTTCAAGTAACTAATGAAAAACTGTTTTTT. It translates to CASSFQVTNEKLFF. The chain links TRBV28 to TRBJ1-4; no clear D. CDR1 is MDHEN and CDR2 is SYDVKM in the germline V gene. V was pared by 3 bases and J by 1 base, with 6 bases between. This CDR3 comprises 14 residues.